One and the same sample provided the 2 T cell receptor beta chains below, sequenced in a study of siplizumab effects on memory and regulatory T cells. The assay was immunoSEQ multiplex PCR, and TCRdb's table has in-frame clones only and misses some. The sample has roughly 68,000 clones, roughly 85% seen once. The specimen sequenced was memory CD4+ T cells sorted from blood. The source is a human donor in good health.

This sequence joins TRBV5-1 and TRBJ2-7; TRBD2 matches 11 bases. The germline V gene has CDR1 SGHRS and CDR2 YFSETQ. V shed 4 bases, J shed 7 bases, and the junction held 10 bases outside the gene matches. The CDR3 sequence is 15 residues long. In DNA form, the CDR3 reads TGCGCCAGCAGCCTCACTAGCGGGAGTCCCCTGGAGCAGTACTTC. This codes for CASSLTSGSPLEQYF.

The J gene is TRBJ1-6, the V gene TRBV4-1; unclear D gene. Trimming took off 4 bases at V and 10 bases at J, with 20 bases between the two ends. The CDR3 contains 16 residues. Germline-derived CDR1 and CDR2 are MGHRA and YSYEKL. The CDR3 DNA follows: TGCGCCAGCAGCCTAGGTGCTTCCGCGTTTGGATCACCCCTCCACTTT. Residues: CASSLGASAFGSPLHF.